This T cell receptor (beta chain) emerged from a study of cytomegalovirus exposure and HLA in healthy donors. Study-level results: Most TCR sequences proved rare, with some public TCRs found in many donors.

The V gene lost 0 bases and the J gene lost 7 bases, with 9 bases spanning the gap. The germline CDR1 and CDR2 sequences are SGHDN and FVKESK. This CDR3 has 13 amino acids. The sample holds a few counts of this clone. Its specificity is unknown. Some clones are missing from TCRdb's copy, which holds only in-frame ones; the method was immunoSEQ multiplex PCR. Counted here are 110,000 or so clones, approximately 85% occurring once; the ten biggest clones make up 4.9%. What was sequenced was PBMCs. This chain uses TRBV14 with TRBJ1-1; D unclear. This TCR was recovered from a man between 18 and 29 years old in good health and CMV-seronegative. Here the CDR3 DNA reads TGTGCCAGCAGCCAAGAAAGGAGTCTTGAAGCTTTCTTT. Amino acid sequence: CASSQERSLEAFF.